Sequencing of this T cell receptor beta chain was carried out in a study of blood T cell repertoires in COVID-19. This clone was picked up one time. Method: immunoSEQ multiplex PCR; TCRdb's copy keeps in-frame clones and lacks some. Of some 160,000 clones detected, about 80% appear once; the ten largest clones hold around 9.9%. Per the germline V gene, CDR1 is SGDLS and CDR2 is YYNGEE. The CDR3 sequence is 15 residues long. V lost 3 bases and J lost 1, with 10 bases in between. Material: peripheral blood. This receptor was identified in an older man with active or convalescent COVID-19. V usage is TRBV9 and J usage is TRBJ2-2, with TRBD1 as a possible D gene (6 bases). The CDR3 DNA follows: TGTGCCAGCAGCGCACCACAGGGGAACACCGGGGAGCTGTTTTTT. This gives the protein CASSAPQGNTGELFF.